This is a list of T cell receptor beta chains from one sample in a study of blood T cells in healthy people across ages. TCRdb reprocessed the 5' RACE reads via MiXCR and lists one record per CDR3 protein. This table holds some 750,000 distinct CDR3 sequences, approximately 21% found once. Sequencing was performed on blood. Receptor source: a man in his 70s in good health. Both conserved end residues are part of each CDR3. D genes are given only for firm matches. A clone size is listed for some rows: how often the clone was seen (once, few, many), or a class if it is expanded.

J gene,V gene,clone size,D gene,CDR3 DNA,CDR3 protein
TRBJ2-3,TRBV7-3,-,TRBD2,TGTGCCAGCAGCTTAGCTCCGACTAGCGGCCACACAGATACGCAGTATTTT,CASSLAPTSGHTDTQYF
TRBJ1-4,TRBV4-3,many,TRBD1,TGCGCCAGCAGCCGTGGGACAGGGCCTAATGAAAAACTGTTTTTT,CASSRGTGPNEKLFF
TRBJ2-5,TRBV10-3,-,-,TGTGCCATCAGTGACTTAGGAGAGACCCAGTACTTC,CAISDLGETQYF
TRBJ2-4,TRBV7-9,-,-,TGTGCCAGCAGCACCTTACAGGGGAGGAACATTCAGTACTTC,CASSTLQGRNIQYF
TRBJ2-7,TRBV20-1,-,TRBD2,TGCAGTGCTGTCAGCGAGCGGGGGGACTCCTACGAGCAGTACTTC,CSAVSERGDSYEQYF
TRBJ1-1,TRBV4-1,many,-,TGCGCCAGCAGCCAGACAGGTTTTAACACTGAAGCTTTCTTT,CASSQTGFNTEAFF
TRBJ2-1,TRBV29-1,few,TRBD2,TGCAGCGTTGGAACTGCGGGACTAGGGGGAAAAGGGTCCTACAATGAGCAGTTCTTC,CSVGTAGLGGKGSYNEQFF
TRBJ2-5,TRBV29-1,few,-,TGCAGCACCCGGGCGTTAGCTGGGGAGACCCAGTACTTC,CSTRALAGETQYF
TRBJ2-1,TRBV12-3/TRBV12-4,-,-,TGTGCCAGCAGTTTAGAAGTGCGGGGAAGTGAGCAGTTCTTC,CASSLEVRGSEQFF
TRBJ2-5,TRBV12-3/TRBV12-4,few,TRBD2,TGTGCCAGCAGCCCTCTGGGAGGGGTGATCAAAGAGACCCAGTACTTC,CASSPLGGVIKETQYF
TRBJ2-1,TRBV3-1,-,TRBD2,TGTGCCAGCAGCCAAGGCGGGGGGGCCTTTGAGCAGTTCTTC,CASSQGGGAFEQFF
TRBJ2-7,TRBV20-1,-,TRBD1,TGCAGTGCCATTCCGGGACAGGGATACGACGAGCAGTACTTC,CSAIPGQGYDEQYF
TRBJ2-5,TRBV7-9,few,-,TGTGCCAGCAGCTCTGTAGCGGTGGAAGAGACCCAGTACTTC,CASSSVAVEETQYF
TRBJ2-2,TRBV7-2,-,-,TGTGCCAGCAGCTTTACCAGGACCGGGGAGCTGTTTTTT,CASSFTRTGELFF
TRBJ1-5,TRBV12-3/TRBV12-4,few,-,TGTGCCAGCAGCCTAGCTACCAATCAGCCCCAGCATTTT,CASSLATNQPQHF
TRBJ1-1,TRBV3-1,-,-,TGTGCCAGCAGCCGAAACCTTCAGGTGAACACTGAAGCTTTCTTT,CASSRNLQVNTEAFF
TRBJ2-7,TRBV3-1,few,-,TGTGCCAGCAGACGATACAGGGAGCCCCCTTCTTCCTACGAGCAGTACTTC,CASRRYREPPSSYEQYF
TRBJ1-1,TRBV12-3/TRBV12-4,-,-,TGTGCCAGCAGCCAGGGACGGAAACATCTAGGCACTGAAGCTTTCTTT,CASSQGRKHLGTEAFF
TRBJ2-1,TRBV28,-,TRBD2,TGTGCCACCGACCGACTAGCGGGATATAATGAGCAGTTCTTC,CATDRLAGYNEQFF
TRBJ2-3,TRBV5-1,-,-,TGCGCCAGCAGCTTATCCGGGACTCGCACAGATACGCAGTATTTT,CASSLSGTRTDTQYF
TRBJ2-1,TRBV12-3/TRBV12-4,few,TRBD2,TGTGCCAGCACCCTCTTCGCGGGAGGGAGGAATGAGCAGTTCTTC,CASTLFAGGRNEQFF
TRBJ2-7,TRBV5-1,-,TRBD1,TGCGCCAGCAACCGGGACAGCCTCTACGAGCAGCACTTC,CASNRDSLYEQHF
TRBJ2-6,TRBV2,-,-,TGTGCCGGTGCCTCTGGGGCCAACGTCCTGACTTTC,CAGASGANVLTF